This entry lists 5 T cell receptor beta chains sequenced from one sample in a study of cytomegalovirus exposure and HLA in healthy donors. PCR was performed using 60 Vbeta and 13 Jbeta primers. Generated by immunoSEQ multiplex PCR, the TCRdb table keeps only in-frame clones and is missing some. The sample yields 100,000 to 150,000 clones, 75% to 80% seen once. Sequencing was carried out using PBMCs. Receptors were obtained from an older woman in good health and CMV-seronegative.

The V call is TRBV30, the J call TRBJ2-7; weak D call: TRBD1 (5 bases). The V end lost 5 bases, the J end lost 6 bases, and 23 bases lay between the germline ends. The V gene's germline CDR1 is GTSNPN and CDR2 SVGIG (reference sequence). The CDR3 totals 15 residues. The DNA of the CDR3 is TGTGCCTGGGAGCGTAGTAGGCAGGGCCCGGGCGAGCAGTACTTC. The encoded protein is CAWERSRQGPGEQYF.

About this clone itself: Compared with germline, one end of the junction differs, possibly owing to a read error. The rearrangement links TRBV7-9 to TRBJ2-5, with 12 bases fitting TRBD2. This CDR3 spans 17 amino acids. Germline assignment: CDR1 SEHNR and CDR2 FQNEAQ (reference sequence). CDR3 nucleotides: TGTTCCAGCAGCTTAGACCTAGCGGGAGGGCATCGGGAGACCCAGTACTTC. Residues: CSSSLDLAGGHRETQYF.

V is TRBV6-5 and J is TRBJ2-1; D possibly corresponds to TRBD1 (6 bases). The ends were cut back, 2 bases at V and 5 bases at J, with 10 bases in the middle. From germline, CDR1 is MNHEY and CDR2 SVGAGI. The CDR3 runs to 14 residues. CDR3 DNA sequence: TGTGCCAGCAGTTACGGGACATCGAACAATGAGCAGTTCTTC. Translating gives CASSYGTSNNEQFF.

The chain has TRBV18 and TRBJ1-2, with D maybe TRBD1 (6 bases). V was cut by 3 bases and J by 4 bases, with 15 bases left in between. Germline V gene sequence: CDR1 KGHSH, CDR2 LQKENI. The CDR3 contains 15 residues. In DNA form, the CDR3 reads TGTGCCAGCTCACCTACCGCCGACAGGACCTATGGCTACACCTTC. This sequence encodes CASSPTADRTYGYTF.

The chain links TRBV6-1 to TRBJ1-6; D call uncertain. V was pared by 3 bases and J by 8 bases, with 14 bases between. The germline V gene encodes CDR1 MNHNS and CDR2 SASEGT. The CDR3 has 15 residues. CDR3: CASSDMAAWDSPLHF. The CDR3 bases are TGTGCCAGCAGTGATATGGCAGCGTGGGATTCACCCCTCCACTTT.